The 28 T cell receptor beta chains below were found in one sample sequenced in a study of Ad26.COV2.S vaccination and SARS-CoV-2 variants. The treatment here: 19 received Ad26.COV2.S at low or high dose, single or two shots; roughly 5 received placebo; per-sample allocation not given. On day 63 after the first injection, vaccine and placebo recipients gave samples. TCRdb's table, derived via immunoSEQ multiplex PCR, lists solely in-frame clones and lacks some. The repertoire holds about half a million clones, with 80% to 90% as singletons. Sample: peripheral blood, taken in a trial of Ad26.COV2.S vaccine versus placebo. The receptors originated from a person aged 18-60 years who received the Ad26.COV2.S COVID-19 vaccine or a placebo.

The chain uses TRBV9 and TRBJ1-2; 7 positions agree with TRBD1. Germline values: CDR1 SGDLS, CDR2 YYNGEE. This CDR3 region has 15 residues. Trimming removed 4 bases from V and 8 bases from J; junction bases left unmatched: 14. Written as DNA, the CDR3 is TGTGCCAGCAGCCCTCTCCCGGGGACAGCCGTAGGCTACACCTTC. Protein product: CASSPLPGTAVGYTF.

V usage is TRBV4-1 and J usage is TRBJ1-6, with D perhaps matching TRBD1 (5 bases). CDR3 size: 16 residues. CDR1 is MGHRA, CDR2 YSYEKL, per germline. V shed 4 bases and J shed 4 bases, with 14 bases lying between them. The CDR3 bases are TGCGCCAGCAGCCCGACCCCGGGACCGTATAATTCACCCCTCCACTTT. Its translation is CASSPTPGPYNSPLHF.

Only one count was recorded for this clone. The same CDR3 arises from other DNA sequences in this sample as well. The V gene is TRBV30, the J gene TRBJ2-2; the D gene is possibly TRBD1 (6 bases). CDR1 and CDR2 (germline): GTSNPN, SVGIG (reference sequence). V was clipped by 4 bases and J by 3 bases, with 6 bases between them. The CDR3 loop spans 12 amino acids. The CDR3 sequence: CAWNRDTGELFF. CDR3 bases: TGTGCCTGGAACAGGGACACCGGGGAGCTGTTTTTT.

The V call is TRBV5-1, the J call TRBJ2-5; 7 bases agree with TRBD2. Germline V gene lookup returns CDR1 SGHRS and CDR2 YFSETQ. The CDR3 runs to 15 residues. The V and J ends lost 0 bases and 5 bases, in that order; junction bases with no gene match: 7. The CDR3 spells CASSLDVPGGETQYF. DNA of the CDR3: TGCGCCAGCAGCTTGGATGTCCCCGGGGGGGAGACCCAGTACTTC.

The chain links TRBV30 to TRBJ1-5; D uncertain. Germline values: CDR1 GTSNPN, CDR2 SVGIG (reference sequence). V shed 2 bases and J shed 7 bases, with 12 bases lying between them. The CDR3 loop spans 13 amino acids. The CDR3, as DNA: TGTGCCTGGAGTCCCCAAACTCGACAGCCCCAGCATTTT. This sequence encodes CAWSPQTRQPQHF.

The chain carries TRBV27 and TRBJ2-1; 7 bases map to TRBD2. Germline V lookup: CDR1 MNHEY, CDR2 SMNVEV (reference sequence). The CDR3 sequence is 16 residues long. Trimming cost V 6 bases and J 10 bases; bases outside gene matches: 18. CDR3 region: CASRLMGWASGDEQFF. In DNA form, the CDR3 reads TGTGCCAGCAGACTTATGGGTTGGGCTAGCGGCGACGAGCAGTTCTTC.

The chain employs TRBV6-2 or TRBV6-3 and TRBJ2-3; D may be TRBD1 (5 bases). The CDR3 loop spans 14 amino acids. Germline CDR1 MNHEY, CDR2 SVGEGT. V lost 2 bases and J 1 base, leaving 7 bases between the germline ends. This CDR3 is CASSYQGRTDTQYF. For the CDR3, the DNA is TGTGCCAGCAGTTACCAGGGTCGCACAGATACGCAGTATTTT.

The V and J genes are TRBV27 and TRBJ1-1, with D uncertain. This CDR3 spans 13 amino acids. Trimming pared 7 bases from V and 2 bases from J, leaving 11 bases between. The germline V gene has CDR1 MNHEY and CDR2 SMNVEV (reference sequence). The CDR3 DNA reads as TGTGCCAGCACCCGAACACCTAACACTGAAGCTTTCTTT. Protein sequence: CASTRTPNTEAFF.

The V call is TRBV7-9, the J call TRBJ1-2; D is undetermined. The CDR3 extends over 11 amino acids. V lost 3 bases, J lost 7 bases, and 6 bases lay in between. Looked up from germline, CDR1 is SEHNR and CDR2 is FQNEAQ (reference sequence). CDR3 region: CASSFYTGYTF. Written as DNA, the CDR3 is TGTGCCAGCAGCTTTTATACTGGCTACACCTTC.

The chain's CDR3 is CASSLGYNGYTF. In nucleotides, the CDR3 is TGTGCCAGCAGTTTGGGGTATAATGGCTACACCTTC. This sequence joins TRBV6-2 or TRBV6-3 and TRBJ1-2; D call uncertain. Per germline, CDR1 MNHEY and CDR2 SVGEGT. V gave up 4 bases and J gave up 6 bases, with 9 bases separating them. CDR3 length: 12 amino acids.

This rearrangement joins TRBV9 to TRBJ1-6, with a weak D call TRBD1 (5 bases). Germline lookup yields CDR1 SGDLS and CDR2 YYNGEE. V gave up 4 bases and J gave up 9 bases, with 17 bases separating them. This CDR3 is 15 amino acids long. DNA of the CDR3: TGTGCCAGCAGCACTCAAACAGGCGGGGGTTCACCCCTCCACTTT. It yields the protein CASSTQTGGGSPLHF.

This rearrangement joins TRBV10-3 to TRBJ2-7; D assignment may be TRBD1 or TRBD2 (5 bases each). This CDR3 contains 14 residues. CDR1 is ENHRY, CDR2 SYGVKD, per germline. V lost 3 bases, J lost 3 bases, and 12 bases lay in between. The CDR3: CAISDGDGIYEQYF. In DNA form, the CDR3 reads TGTGCCATCAGTGACGGGGACGGGATCTACGAGCAGTACTTC.

This clone was seen only a few times. The V and J genes are TRBV7-9 and TRBJ1-2; no reliable D call. This CDR3 region has 14 residues. Germline values: CDR1 SEHNR, CDR2 FQNEAQ (reference sequence). The V end lost 5 bases, the J end lost 0 bases, and 10 bases lay between the germline ends. The CDR3 region has the DNA TGTGCCAGCAGCCCTATCCAATCTAACTATGGCTACACCTTC. Protein sequence: CASSPIQSNYGYTF.

The chain links TRBV6-2 or TRBV6-3 to TRBJ2-7, with D perhaps TRBD2 (5 bases). Germline loops: CDR1 MNHEY, CDR2 SVGEGT. Between the trimmed V and J ends, which lost 1 base and 1 base, there was a span of 8 bases. The CDR3 totals 14 residues. The CDR3 region has the DNA TGTGCCAGCAGTTACTTCAGAGGGTCCTACGAGCAGTACTTC. Translating gives CASSYFRGSYEQYF.

V and J are TRBV7-8 and TRBJ2-3; TRBD2 aligns across 9 bases. CDR3 size: 16 residues. CDR1 SGHVS and CDR2 FQNEAQ come from the germline V gene. With V trimmed by 6 bases and J by 3 bases, 10 bases remained unmatched. This CDR3 reads CASSSRSGGWTDTQYF. CDR3 nucleotides: TGTGCCAGCAGTTCACGGAGCGGGGGGTGGACAGATACGCAGTATTTT.

The gene calls are TRBV7-9 and TRBJ2-3; a weak D match, TRBD2 (6 bases). The CDR3 spans 16 residues. With 5 bases removed from V and 1 base from J, the gap between germline ends came to 16 bases. The V gene's germline CDR1 is SEHNR and CDR2 FQNEAQ (reference sequence). As DNA, the CDR3 is TGTGCCAGCAGCCCAAAAGGAGGGTCCCGCACAGATACGCAGTATTTT. This translates into CASSPKGGSRTDTQYF.

The rearrangement uses TRBV7-3 and TRBJ2-7; TRBD1 aligns across 9 bases. Looked up from germline, CDR1 is SGHTA and CDR2 is FQGTGA. V gave up 5 bases and J gave up 2 bases; unmatched junction bases: 4. This CDR3 region has 14 residues. DNA for the CDR3: TGTGCCAGCAGCCCGAGACAGGGGGCCTACGAGCAGTACTTC. This translates into CASSPRQGAYEQYF.

V is TRBV4-1 and J is TRBJ2-6; D possibly corresponds to TRBD2 (6 bases). From germline, CDR1 is MGHRA and CDR2 YSYEKL. The CDR3 spans 17 residues. V dropped 4 bases and J dropped 0 bases, with 13 bases sitting between them. CDR3 nucleotide sequence: TGCGCCAGCAGCCTTTCGGGGGTGGACTCTGGGGCCAACGTCCTGACTTTC. Translation: CASSLSGVDSGANVLTF.

CDR3 sequence: CASSLWIGTQETQYF. The CDR3 region has the DNA TGCGCCAGCAGCTTGTGGATTGGTACCCAAGAGACCCAGTACTTC. The genes are TRBV5-1 and TRBJ2-5, with no clear D. The CDR3 is 15 residues long. V was clipped by 1 base and J by 1 base, with 11 bases between them. The germline gives CDR1 SGHRS, CDR2 YFSETQ.

V usage is TRBV28 and J usage is TRBJ2-1; TRBD2 aligns across 11 bases. The CDR3 covers 19 residues. Germline CDR1 reads MDHEN; CDR2 reads SYDVKM. Unmatched junction bases numbered 16, after V lost 5 bases and J lost 4 bases. The CDR3 sequence is CASSIASGRWGGGYNEQFF. Written as DNA, the CDR3 is TGTGCCAGCAGTATTGCTAGCGGGAGGTGGGGAGGTGGTTACAATGAGCAGTTCTTC.

Worth noting for this clone: The same CDR3 is also encoded by other DNA sequences in this sample. The chain combines TRBV18 with TRBJ1-2; D not resolved. The V end lost 1 base, the J end lost 6 bases, and 3 bases lay between the germline ends. There are 11 residues in the CDR3. Germline V CDR1 and CDR2: KGHSH, LQKENI. The CDR3 bases are TGTGCCAGCTCACCACGGGATGGCTACACCTTC. Its translation is CASSPRDGYTF.

The gene calls are TRBV2 and TRBJ2-1; 11 bases map to TRBD2. Germline trimming cut 5 bases from V and 7 bases from J; bases unmatched to any gene: 7. In germline, CDR1 is SNHLY, CDR2 FYNNEI. The CDR3 has 15 amino acids. The CDR3: CASSFSGGALNEQFF. In DNA, the CDR3 is TGTGCCAGCAGTTTTAGCGGGGGGGCCTTAAATGAGCAGTTCTTC.

This clone has just a few counts. The chain is built from TRBV28 and TRBJ1-3; TRBD1 might be the D (5 bases). This CDR3 comprises 17 residues. Germline lookup yields CDR1 MDHEN and CDR2 SYDVKM. V was trimmed by 2 bases and J by 0 bases, leaving 14 bases between them. CDR3: CASSLPGFGTSGNTIYF. CDR3 DNA: TGTGCCAGCAGTTTACCAGGGTTCGGGACCTCTGGAAACACCATATATTTT.

Only one count was recorded for this clone. The chain has TRBV19 and TRBJ1-5; 8 bases are shared with TRBD1. Germline-derived CDR1 and CDR2 are LNHDA and SQIVND (reference sequence). The CDR3 is 15 residues long. Trimming cost V 4 bases and J 7 bases; bases outside gene matches: 9. The CDR3 sequence: CASSTQGQGGQPQHF. CDR3 bases: TGTGCCAGTAGTACCCAAGGACAGGGCGGACAGCCCCAGCATTTT. Full variable domain (rest looked up from reference TRBV19 and TRBJ1-5): DGGITQSPKYLFRKEGQNVTLSCEQNLNHDAMYWYRQDPGQGLRLIYYSQIVNDFQKGDIAEGYSVSREKKESFPLTVTSAQKNPTAFYLCASSTQGQGGQPQHFGDGTRLSIL.

This sequence joins TRBV20-1 and TRBJ1-1, with D perhaps TRBD1 (5 bases). V was clipped by 5 bases and J by 8 bases, with 12 bases between them. From germline, CDR1 is DFQATT and CDR2 SNEGSKA (reference sequence). The CDR3 spans 11 residues. The CDR3 DNA reads as TGCAGTGCTCCCGGGACGGGCGAAGCTTTCTTT. It codes for CSAPGTGEAFF.

The chain's CDR3 is CASSPPGTGTLGGYTF. DNA of the CDR3: TGTGCCAGCTCACCACCCGGGACAGGGACTCTCGGGGGCTACACCTTC. The chain carries TRBV18 and TRBJ1-2; 9 bases are shared with TRBD1. There are 16 residues in the CDR3. The V gene's germline CDR1 is KGHSH and CDR2 LQKENI. Trimming took 0 bases from V and 8 from J; bases not matched to a gene: 10.

The chain is built from TRBV6-5 and TRBJ2-1; D might be TRBD1 (6 bases). The CDR3 totals 11 residues. Germline CDR1 is MNHEY and CDR2 is SVGAGI. Trimming pared 5 bases from V and 7 bases from J, leaving 6 bases between. The CDR3 DNA follows: TGTGCCAGCAGTCAGGGGAATGAGCAGTTCTTC. Its protein is CASSQGNEQFF.

This clone turned up a few times. The CDR3 DNA sequence: TGTGCCAGCAGTTTTGGCAGGGCCGGGGAGCAGTACTTC. Translated: CASSFGRAGEQYF. The V call is TRBV27, the J call TRBJ2-7; D perhaps matches TRBD1 (5 bases). The germline CDR1 and CDR2 sequences are MNHEY and SMNVEV (reference sequence). This CDR3 spans 13 amino acids. The V and J ends lost 3 bases and 7 bases respectively, with 13 bases between them.